This T cell receptor beta chain was observed in a study of siplizumab effects on memory and regulatory T cells (dated by TCRdb to the late 2010s). Describing the broader study: The study looked at the effect of siplizumab, an anti-CD2 antibody, on alloreactive T-cell subsets in allogeneic mixed lymphocyte reactions made from human PBMCs.

Library preparation used the immunoSEQ multiplex PCR assay. Each sample had about 10^5 TCR templates assayed by the deep sequencing platform. Genomic DNA extracted from sorted T cells was the material used for TCRbeta CDR3 sequencing. As for the original processing: Clonal analysis of TCRbeta CDR3 data was done in the R programming language. Alloreactive CD4+ and CD8+ clones were identified by comparing unstimulated samples to CFSE-low samples taken after the reaction. Regulatory or non-regulatory origin was assigned to alloreactive CD4+ clones by matching of sequences to sorted unstimulated Treg and non-Treg repertoires. Entries here come from immuneACCESS through TCRdb and include only in-frame sequences with V and J called. Some clones fail to appear in such tables; in the studies checked, an unresolved V gene covers under half of the shortfall, and the cause of the remainder is unknown. From that table come the V and J calls and clone size; the DNA was used to work out D and trimming. For this sample the table gives some 100,000 clones, of which more than 95% were detected only once. The ten largest clones add up to less than 0.035% of the sample.

From the cysteine through the phenylalanine, the CDR3 covers 14 amino acids. Just CDR3 DNA is preserved here, 42 bases in frame from base 1. The germline V gene provides CDR1 MNHEY and CDR2 SVGAGI. Germline trimming amounts to 5 bases on V and 3 bases on J, with 5 as the count of junction bases outside the gene matches. Findings and caveats that apply to the study as a whole: Unstimulated naive T cells appeared more diverse than memory T cells, and naive cells seemed to contribute substantially to the alloresponse. In reactions with siplizumab, an average of roughly 70% of mappable alloreactive CD4+ clones were Treg-derived, compared with 26.9% in control reactions. Whether proliferating Tregs from siplizumab cultures were suppressive was not functionally confirmed. Because sequences at frequencies below about 10^-5 were poorly captured, only a minor fraction of alloreactive clones could be mapped back to unstimulated subsets. Siplizumab significantly lowered the cumulative frequency of alloreactive sequences that could be traced to unstimulated CD4+ memory T cells. About 75-96% of proliferating CD4+ or CD8+ clones could not be given a naive or memory phenotype.

On this clone: It lacks a known antigen. Base qualities are not at hand, and no much larger clone is one base apart.

Unstimulated CD4+ memory cells were also sequenced in three donor pairs, together with CD4+ naive, CD8+ TEMRA, CD8+ naive and CD8+ effector memory subsets. TCRbeta CDR3 sequencing was performed on sorted unstimulated T cells and on proliferating T cells recovered from mixed lymphocyte reactions. Fresh whole blood from some eleven HLA-typed healthy donors was used to isolate PBMCs. The receptor chain draws on TRBV6-5 and TRBJ2-7, with TRBD2 matching 9 junction bases. The TCR was taken from a human donor in good health. What was sequenced was naive CD4+ T cells sorted from blood. The cell subset or site label of this sample denotes: unstimulated naive T cells. The CDR3 sequence is CASSQRGAGYEQYF. The sequence in DNA is TGTGCCAGCAGTCAGCGGGGGGCCGGCTACGAGCAGTACTTC.